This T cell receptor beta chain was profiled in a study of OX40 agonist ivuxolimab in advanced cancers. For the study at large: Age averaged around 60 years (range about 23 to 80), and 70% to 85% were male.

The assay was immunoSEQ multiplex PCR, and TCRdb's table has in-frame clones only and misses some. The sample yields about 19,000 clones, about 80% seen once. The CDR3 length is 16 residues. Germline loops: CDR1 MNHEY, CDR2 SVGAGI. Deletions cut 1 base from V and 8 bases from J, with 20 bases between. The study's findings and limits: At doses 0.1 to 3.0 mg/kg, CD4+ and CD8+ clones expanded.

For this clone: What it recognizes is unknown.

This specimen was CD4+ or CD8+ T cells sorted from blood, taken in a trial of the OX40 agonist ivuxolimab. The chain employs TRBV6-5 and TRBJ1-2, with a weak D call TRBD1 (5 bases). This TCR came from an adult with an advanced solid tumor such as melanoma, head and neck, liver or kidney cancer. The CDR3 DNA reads TGTGCCAGCAGTTACTTCCCCCCGCCAGGGCCGTTCGGCTACACCTTC. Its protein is CASSYFPPPGPFGYTF.